This T cell receptor beta chain was captured in a study of CD8+ T cells in alopecia areata. Alopecia areata patients provided lesional scalp punch biopsies and peripheral blood, both collected for the study. J lost 7 bases, V lost 3 bases, and 4 bases had no gene match. Germline assignment: CDR1 KGHSH and CDR2 LQKENI. The CDR3 loop spans 13 amino acids. Reverse transcribed after extraction, RNA yielded cDNA as the sequencing template. Using immunoSEQ multiplex PCR, the repertoire was profiled, and TCRdb retains in-frame clones only, with some absent. Among hundreds of thousands of clones listed, under 70% were seen once. Concerning this clone: What it binds is unknown.

Study-level points and caveats: Clonality in lesional scalp, especially alopecia totalis/universalis, exceeded that of normal scalp. Normal skin's resident alphabeta T cells are also sequenced in scalp samples.

The sequence was collected from a human donor with alopecia areata. This specimen consisted of CD4+ T cells sorted from blood, obtained at week 0. The rearrangement uses TRBV18 and TRBJ2-7; 9 nucleotides align to TRBD1. DNA for the CDR3: TGTGCCAGCTCACCGGGACAGGGAGAAGAGCAGTACTTC. It yields the protein CASSPGQGEEQYF.